A single T cell receptor beta chain is shown here with its context. Its antigen is undetermined. This may be a read error: a much more frequent sequence differs by one nucleotide. The data were taken from a study of blood T cells in healthy people across ages. Next came a second PCR, run for about 7 to 12 cycles, which used a sample-barcoded 5' primer along with a J-beta primer mix. TCRdb reprocessed the 5' RACE reads via MiXCR and lists one record per CDR3 protein. The sample holds just over 1 million distinct CDR3 sequences, under 45% seen once. The CDR3 extends over 11 amino acids. Germline V gene sequence: CDR1 SGHTA, CDR2 FQGNSA. Notes on the study in general: Long-lived donors carried more naive CD4+ cells and greater diversity than aged donors. Estimated diversity across one million T cells was deemed an underestimate.

V usage is TRBV7-2 and J usage is TRBJ2-1; no firm D call. The sequence derives from a woman in her fifties or sixties in good health. Specimen: blood. This CDR3 reads CASSFHNGQFF. The CDR3 nucleotides are TGTGCCAGCAGCTTCCACAATGGGCAGTTCTTC.